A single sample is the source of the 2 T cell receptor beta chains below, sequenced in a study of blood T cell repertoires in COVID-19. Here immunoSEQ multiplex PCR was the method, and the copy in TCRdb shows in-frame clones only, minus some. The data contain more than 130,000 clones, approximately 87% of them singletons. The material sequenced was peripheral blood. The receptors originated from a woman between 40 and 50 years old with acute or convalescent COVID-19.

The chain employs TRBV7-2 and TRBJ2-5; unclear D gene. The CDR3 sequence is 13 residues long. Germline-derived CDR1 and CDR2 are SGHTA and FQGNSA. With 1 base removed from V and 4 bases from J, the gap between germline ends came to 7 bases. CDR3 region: CASSLDLPETQYF. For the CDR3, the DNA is TGTGCCAGCAGCTTAGACTTACCAGAGACCCAGTACTTC.

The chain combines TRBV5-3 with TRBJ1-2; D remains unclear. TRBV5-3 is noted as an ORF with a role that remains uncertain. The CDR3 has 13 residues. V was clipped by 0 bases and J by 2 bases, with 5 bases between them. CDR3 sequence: CARSLAENYGYTF. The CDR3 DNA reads TGTGCCAGAAGCTTGGCGGAGAACTATGGCTACACCTTC.